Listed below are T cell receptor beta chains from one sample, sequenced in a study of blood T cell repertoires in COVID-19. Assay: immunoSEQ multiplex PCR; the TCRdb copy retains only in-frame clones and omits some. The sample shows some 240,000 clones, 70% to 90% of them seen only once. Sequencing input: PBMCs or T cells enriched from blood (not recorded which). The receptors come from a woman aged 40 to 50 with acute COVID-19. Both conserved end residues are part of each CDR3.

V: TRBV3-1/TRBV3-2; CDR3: CASSQEPSSYEQYF
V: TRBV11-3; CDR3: CASSFPGLAGGPRGNEQFF
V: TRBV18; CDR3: CASSPRGVQGSGNQPQHF
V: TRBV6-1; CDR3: CASSAEGASSGANVLTF
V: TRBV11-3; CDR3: CASSARGGRNTEAFF
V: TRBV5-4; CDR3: CASSWGTQRTDTQYF
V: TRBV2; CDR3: CASIQGSGSGNEQFF
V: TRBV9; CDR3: CASSVDGRSTDTQYF
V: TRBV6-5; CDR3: CASSPRSLPLYGYTF
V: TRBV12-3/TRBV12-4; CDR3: CASSTAANTEAFF
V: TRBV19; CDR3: CASGGQNYEQYF
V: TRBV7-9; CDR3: CASTRRPGSGYTF
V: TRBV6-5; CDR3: CASTREGGRTEAFF
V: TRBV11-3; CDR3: CASSLSSYNEQFF
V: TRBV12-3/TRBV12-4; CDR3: CASSFQGAAEAFF
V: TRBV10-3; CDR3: CAISDPDFRTYEQYF
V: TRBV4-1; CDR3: CASSQEKGLAGGLSTDTQYF
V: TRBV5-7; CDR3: CASSLVWLSYNEQFF
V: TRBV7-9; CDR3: CASSLAGGWDTQYF